This T cell receptor beta chain was sequenced for a study of T-cell memory formation after mild COVID-19. Study-wide results and caveats: Nothing confirmed that second-wave clones peaking on day 37 were specific for SARS-CoV-2. CD8+ contracting clones occupied EMRA, while CD4+ ones occupied mainly CM and EM. Later expanders leaned CD4+, whereas day 15 to 85 contracting clones were balanced CD4/CD8.

From germline, CDR1 is MGHRA and CDR2 YSYEKL. The CDR3 totals 17 residues. Between the trimmed V and J ends, which lost 1 base and 2 bases, there was a span of 16 bases. Note on this clonotype: What it binds is not known.

Each CDR3 protein gets one entry after TCRdb re-called the 5' RACE reads with MiXCR. The sample gives approximately 570,000 distinct CDR3 sequences, about a sixth of which show up once; more than 10% is in the top ten. This TCR derives from an adult woman who had mild COVID-19 (a few samples of this study predate the infection). Cell type and time point are not known. The rearrangement uses TRBV4-1 and TRBJ2-3; D may be TRBD1 (6 bases). Sequenced: PBMCs or a T cell subset sorted from them (not recorded which). CDR3 residues: CASSQGDMGPHTDTQYF. DNA for the CDR3: TGCGCCAGCAGCCAAGGGGACATGGGCCCCCACACAGATACGCAGTATTTT.